The next 13 T cell receptor beta chains were all read from a single sample in a study of radiation and T cells in renal cell carcinoma. As for time point: blood 4 weeks post-SBRT, at nephrectomy. This sample's treatment: 15 Gy SBRT to primary tumor, nephrectomy 4 weeks later. Clones were sequenced by immunoSEQ multiplex PCR, and TCRdb holds only the in-frame ones, with some missing. Of over 30,000 clones in the sample, around 85% were seen once. The sample here was blood, taken from a patient whose treatment included radiotherapy and nephrectomy. These TCRs come from a man aged 60 to 69 with renal cell carcinoma.

This chain connects TRBV4-2 to TRBJ2-7; D remains unclear. The CDR3 covers 11 residues. Trimming removed 6 bases from V and 0 bases from J, with 3 bases in between. The germline gives CDR1 LGHNA, CDR2 YNFKEQ. CDR3 protein: CASRASYEQYF. In nucleotides, the CDR3 is TGTGCCAGCAGGGCCTCCTACGAGCAGTACTTC.

V usage is TRBV7-2 and J usage is TRBJ2-7, with 9 bases identical to TRBD2. With 5 bases clipped from V and 7 bases from J, the junction kept 12 bases outside the gene matches. Germline V lookup: CDR1 SGHTA, CDR2 FQGNSA. The CDR3 is made up of 15 amino acids. CDR3 DNA: TGTGCCAGCAGCCCGGGGGGTAGCGGGAGAGGTGAGCAGTACTTC. Translating gives CASSPGGSGRGEQYF.

This clone is termed medium-sized. The genes are TRBV27 and TRBJ2-1, with TRBD2 identical over 7 bases. V shed 8 bases, J shed 6 bases, and the junction held 10 bases outside the gene matches. The CDR3 has 14 amino acids. Germline V CDR1 and CDR2: MNHEY, SMNVEV (reference sequence). Here the CDR3 reads CASGRYERGNEQFF. CDR3 coding DNA: TGTGCCAGCGGCCGGTACGAGCGGGGCAATGAGCAGTTCTTC.

J is TRBJ1-2 and V is TRBV7-2; TRBD1 matches at 7 bases. The ends lost 8 bases at V and 7 bases at J; junction bases unmatched: 10. Germline V lookup: CDR1 SGHTA, CDR2 FQGNSA. The CDR3 runs to 13 residues. The CDR3 region has the DNA TGTGCCAGCGGAAGACAGGGTAGGACTGGCTACACCTTC. Protein: CASGRQGRTGYTF. Full variable domain (rest looked up from reference TRBV7-2 and TRBJ1-2): GAGVSQSPSNKVTEKGKDVELRCDPISGHTALYWYRQSLGQGLEFLIYFQGNSAPDKSGLPSDRFSAERTGGSVSTLTIQRTQQEDSAVYLCASGRQGRTGYTFGSGTRLTVV.

V gene TRBV7-2 combines with J gene TRBJ1-5; weak D call: TRBD1 (5 bases). Trimming took off 2 bases at V and 3 bases at J, with 14 bases between the two ends. The CDR3 runs 16 residues. Germline CDR1 reads SGHTA; CDR2 reads FQGNSA. CDR3: CASSLRRGDVNQPQHF. Here the CDR3 DNA reads TGTGCCAGCAGCTTAAGGCGGGGGGACGTCAATCAGCCCCAGCATTTT.

V and J are TRBV11-2 and TRBJ2-7; possibly TRBD2 for D (5 bases). CDR3 length: 15 amino acids. The germline V gene encodes CDR1 SGHAT and CDR2 FQNNGV. V dropped 2 bases and J dropped 8 bases, with 19 bases sitting between them. The chain's CDR3 is CASSLLEGATHQQYF. The CDR3 bases are TGTGCCAGCAGCTTACTTGAGGGAGCCACCCACCAGCAGTACTTC.

The chain couples TRBV5-4 to TRBJ1-4; perhaps TRBD1 as D (5 bases). CDR1 and CDR2 from the germline V gene are SGHNT and YYREEE (reference sequence). Trimming stripped 5 bases from V and 6 bases from J, with 14 bases between. The CDR3 sequence is 14 residues long. In DNA form, the CDR3 reads TGTGCCAGCAGGCAGACGGGAGGGGATGAAAAACTGTTTTTT. The encoded protein is CASRQTGGDEKLFF.

This clone was observed a single time. The chain employs TRBV30 and TRBJ1-4; D not resolved. The V end was cut by 4 bases, the J end by 7 bases, with 22 bases between. The germline gives CDR1 GTSNPN, CDR2 SVGIG (reference sequence). This CDR3 spans 16 amino acids. For the CDR3, the DNA is TGTGCCTGGACCGGAGGAGGGAGGGCATCGGGTGAAAAACTGTTTTTT. As protein: CAWTGGGRASGEKLFF.

V usage is TRBV18 and J usage is TRBJ1-3; 7 bases are shared with TRBD1. CDR3 size: 16 residues. In germline, CDR1 is KGHSH, CDR2 LQKENI. J gave up 0 bases and V 2 bases, and 4 bases lay outside the gene matches. The chain's CDR3 is CASSPGQVNSGNTIYF. CDR3 DNA sequence: TGTGCCAGCTCACCAGGACAGGTCAACTCTGGAAACACCATATATTTT.

V usage is TRBV5-1 and J usage is TRBJ2-7, with TRBD1 matching 11 bases. J was trimmed by 1 base and V by 4 bases; bases with no gene match: 4. This CDR3 comprises 15 residues. Germline V gene lookup returns CDR1 SGHRS and CDR2 YFSETQ. In DNA, the CDR3 is TGCGCCAGCAGCCACGGGACAGGGGGTTCCTACGAGCAGTACTTC. Translated: CASSHGTGGSYEQYF.

CDR3 DNA sequence: TGTGCCAGTAGTGTTGCGTTACATGGCTACACCTTC. It yields the protein CASSVALHGYTF. This chain connects TRBV19 to TRBJ1-2, with D hard to call. Trimming stripped 5 bases from V and 6 bases from J, with 10 bases between. The CDR3 loop spans 12 amino acids. The germline V gene has CDR1 LNHDA and CDR2 SQIVND (reference sequence).

The V call is TRBV4-1, the J call TRBJ2-7, with 8 bases matching TRBD2. Trimming took 4 bases from V and 3 from J; bases not matched to a gene: 8. Germline assignment: CDR1 MGHRA and CDR2 YSYEKL. This CDR3 is 15 amino acids long. Here the CDR3 reads CASSPGAAGDYEQYF. For the CDR3, the DNA is TGCGCCAGCAGCCCAGGGGCAGCGGGAGACTACGAGCAGTACTTC.

This rearrangement joins TRBV4-1 to TRBJ2-1, with D perhaps matching TRBD2 (5 bases). The CDR3 consists of 14 residues. V lost 5 bases, J lost 5 bases, and 13 bases lay in between. Germline-derived CDR1 and CDR2 are MGHRA and YSYEKL. The CDR3 sequence: CASSYFVGDNEQFF. The DNA of the CDR3 is TGCGCCAGCAGCTACTTCGTCGGGGACAATGAGCAGTTCTTC.